The following is a T cell receptor beta chain sequence with its context. The target antigen is unknown. The sequenced template was cDNA made from the entire isolated RNA. Some clones are missing from TCRdb's copy, which holds only in-frame ones; the method was immunoSEQ multiplex PCR. Here the sample spans about 740,000 clones, around an eighth being singletons. The sample comes from a study of beta chain features in type 1 diabetes. Study results and caveats: The naive, central memory and Treg TCRB repertoires showed an apparent similarity that was greater among patients than among healthy donors. TCRB CDR3 length was moderately but significantly reduced in all four CD4+ subsets of Type 1 diabetes patients.

This CDR3 is 15 amino acids long. The trim removed 6 bases at V and 5 bases at J, leaving 10 bases unmatched. The germline V gene has CDR1 MDHEN and CDR2 SYDVKM. V gene TRBV28 combines with J gene TRBJ2-5; 9 bases match TRBD2. The receptor was derived from a man between 18 and 29 years old with type 1 diabetes. The sample was naive CD4+ T cells from blood. CDR3 amino acids: CASSFAGGRRETQYF. The CDR3 DNA is TGTGCCAGCAGCTTCGCGGGGGGGCGAAGGGAGACCCAGTACTTC. The full variable domain, with the rest looked up from reference TRBV28 and TRBJ2-5, is DVKVTQSSRYLVKRTGEKVFLECVQDMDHENMFWYRQDPGLGLRLIYFSYDVKMKEKGDIPEGYSVSREKKERFSLILESASTNQTSMYLCASSFAGGRRETQYFGPGTRLLVL.